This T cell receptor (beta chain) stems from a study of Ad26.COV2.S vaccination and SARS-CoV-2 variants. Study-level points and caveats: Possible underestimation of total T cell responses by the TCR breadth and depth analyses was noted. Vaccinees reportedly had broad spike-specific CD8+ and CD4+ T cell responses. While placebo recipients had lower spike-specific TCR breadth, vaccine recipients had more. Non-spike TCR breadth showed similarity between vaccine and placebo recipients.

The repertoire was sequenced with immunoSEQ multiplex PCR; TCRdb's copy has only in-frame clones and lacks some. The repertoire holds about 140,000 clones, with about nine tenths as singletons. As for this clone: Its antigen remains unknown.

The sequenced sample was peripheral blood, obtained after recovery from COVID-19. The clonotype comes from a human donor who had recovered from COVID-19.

CDR3 DNA: TGCGCCAGCAGCCAAATAGTTGAATTGGGGAATTCACCCCTCCACTTT. This gives the protein CASSQIVELGNSPLHF. The rearrangement joins TRBV4-3 to TRBJ1-6, with D uncertain. The CDR3 covers 16 residues. With 2 bases removed from V and 7 bases from J, the gap between germline ends came to 15 bases. The germline V gene has CDR1 LGHNA and CDR2 YSLEER.